This T cell receptor (beta chain) was recovered during a study of blood T cells in healthy people across ages. Primers used in a second PCR of about 6 to 11 cycles were a sample-barcoded 5' primer and a J-beta primer mix. TCRdb re-called the 5' RACE reads through MiXCR, storing one row per CDR3 protein. The table lists approximately 1.5 million distinct CDR3 sequences, roughly 43% of them singletons. The CDR3 is 14 amino acids. Germline V gene lookup returns CDR1 ENHRY and CDR2 SYGVKD. V lost 4 bases and J 0 bases, leaving 9 bases between the germline ends. Donors gave 8.5 to 10 milliliters of peripheral blood apiece.

Sequenced sample: blood. This TCR derives from a woman between 18 and 29 years old in good health. The J gene is TRBJ2-5, the V gene TRBV10-3; possibly TRBD1 or TRBD2 for D (5 bases each). For the CDR3, the DNA is TGTGCCATCAGTGTGATGGGGGACCAAGAGACCCAGTACTTC. This encodes CAISVMGDQETQYF.